This TCR beta chain came from a study of blood T cell repertoires in COVID-19. Sequencing was performed with immunoSEQ multiplex PCR; in TCRdb, only in-frame clones are kept and a portion is missing. Of 150,000 to 200,000 clones in the sample, about nine tenths were seen once. Trimming took off 5 bases at V and 8 bases at J, with 15 bases between the two ends. This CDR3 region has 13 residues. Germline CDR1 SEHNR, CDR2 FQNEAQ (reference sequence). Sequences were obtained from peripheral blood. The chain has TRBV7-9 and TRBJ1-2; D remains unclear. The TCR comes from a woman aged 60-75 years with COVID-19, enrolled during active disease. The CDR3 is CASSPRVTFGYTF. The CDR3 region has the DNA TGTGCCAGCAGCCCACGCGTGACATTCGGCTACACCTTC.